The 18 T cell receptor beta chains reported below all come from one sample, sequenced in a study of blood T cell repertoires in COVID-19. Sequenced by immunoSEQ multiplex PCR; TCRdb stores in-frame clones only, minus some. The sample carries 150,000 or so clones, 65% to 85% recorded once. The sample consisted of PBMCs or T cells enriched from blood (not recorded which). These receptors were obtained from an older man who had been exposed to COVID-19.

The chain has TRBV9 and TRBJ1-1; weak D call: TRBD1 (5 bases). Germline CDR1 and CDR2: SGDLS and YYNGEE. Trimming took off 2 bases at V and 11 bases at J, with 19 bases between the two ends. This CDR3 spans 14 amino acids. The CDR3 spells CASSVGADDPGAFF. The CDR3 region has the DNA TGTGCCAGCAGCGTTGGGGCGGACGATCCCGGCGCTTTCTTT.

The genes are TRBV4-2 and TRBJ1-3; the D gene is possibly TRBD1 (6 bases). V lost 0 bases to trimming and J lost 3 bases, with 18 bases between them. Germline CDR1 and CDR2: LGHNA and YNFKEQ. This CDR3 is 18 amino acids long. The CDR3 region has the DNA TGTGCCAGCAGCCAAGACTTAGGGGGGGCGTACGGTGGAAACACCATATATTTT. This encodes CASSQDLGGAYGGNTIYF.

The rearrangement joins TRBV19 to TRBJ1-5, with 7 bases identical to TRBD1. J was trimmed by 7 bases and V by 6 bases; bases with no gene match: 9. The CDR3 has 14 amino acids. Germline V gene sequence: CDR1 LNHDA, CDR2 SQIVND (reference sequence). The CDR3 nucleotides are TGTGCCAGTAGCGATGGGACAGTCTCACAGCCCCAGCATTTT. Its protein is CASSDGTVSQPQHF.

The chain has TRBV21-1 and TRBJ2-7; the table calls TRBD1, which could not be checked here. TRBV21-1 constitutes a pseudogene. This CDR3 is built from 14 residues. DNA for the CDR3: TGTGCCAGCAGCAAATTTGACAGGGACTACGAGCAGTACTTC. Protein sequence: CASSKFDRDYEQYF.

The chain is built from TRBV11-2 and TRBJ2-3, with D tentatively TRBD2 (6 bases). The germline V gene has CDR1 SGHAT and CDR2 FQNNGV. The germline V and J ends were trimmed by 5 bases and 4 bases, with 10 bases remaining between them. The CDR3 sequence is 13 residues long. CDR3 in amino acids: CASSPWGADTQYF. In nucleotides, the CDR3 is TGTGCCAGCAGCCCCTGGGGGGCAGATACGCAGTATTTT.

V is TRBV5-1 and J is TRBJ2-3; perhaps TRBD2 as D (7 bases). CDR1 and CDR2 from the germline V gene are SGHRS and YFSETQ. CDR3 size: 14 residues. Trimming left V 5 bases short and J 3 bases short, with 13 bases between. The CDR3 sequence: CASRSEGGTDTQYF. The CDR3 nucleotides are TGCGCCAGCAGATCAGAGGGGGGGACAGATACGCAGTATTTT.

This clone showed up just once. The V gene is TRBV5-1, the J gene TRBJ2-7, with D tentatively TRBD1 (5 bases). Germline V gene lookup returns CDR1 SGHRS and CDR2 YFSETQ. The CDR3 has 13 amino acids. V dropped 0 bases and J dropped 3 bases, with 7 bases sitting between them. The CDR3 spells CASSLGTNYEQYF. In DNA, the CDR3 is TGCGCCAGCAGCTTGGGGACAAACTACGAGCAGTACTTC.

The CDR3 protein is CSVMDSLGGYGYTF. The CDR3 DNA reads as TGCAGCGTTATGGACAGCCTTGGGGGCTATGGCTACACCTTC. The rearrangement links TRBV29-1 to TRBJ1-2, with a possible D match to TRBD1 (6 bases). This CDR3 contains 14 residues. V gave up 5 bases and J gave up 4 bases, with 17 bases separating them. From germline, CDR1 is SQVTM and CDR2 ANQGSEA.

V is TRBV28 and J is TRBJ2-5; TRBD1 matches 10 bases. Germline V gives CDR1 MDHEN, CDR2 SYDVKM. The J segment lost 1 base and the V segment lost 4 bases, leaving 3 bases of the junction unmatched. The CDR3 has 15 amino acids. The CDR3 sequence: CASSWTGGLQETQYF. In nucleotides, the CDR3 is TGTGCCAGCAGTTGGACAGGGGGGCTCCAAGAGACCCAGTACTTC.

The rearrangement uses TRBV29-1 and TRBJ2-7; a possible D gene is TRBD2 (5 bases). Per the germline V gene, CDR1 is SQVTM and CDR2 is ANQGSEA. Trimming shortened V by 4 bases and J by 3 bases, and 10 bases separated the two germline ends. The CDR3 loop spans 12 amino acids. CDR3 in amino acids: CSVVLGSYEQYF. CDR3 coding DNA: TGCAGCGTTGTTCTGGGGAGCTACGAGCAGTACTTC.

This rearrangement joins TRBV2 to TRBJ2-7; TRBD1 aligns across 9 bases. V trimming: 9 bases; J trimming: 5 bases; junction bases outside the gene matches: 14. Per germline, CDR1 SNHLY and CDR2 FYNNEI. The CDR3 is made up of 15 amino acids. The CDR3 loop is CARRKVGTGYHEQYF. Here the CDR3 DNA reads TGTGCCAGACGTAAGGTGGGGACAGGGTACCACGAGCAGTACTTC.

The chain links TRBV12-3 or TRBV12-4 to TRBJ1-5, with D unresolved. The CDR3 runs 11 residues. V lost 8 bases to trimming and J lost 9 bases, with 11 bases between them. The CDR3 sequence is CASSNAGPQHF. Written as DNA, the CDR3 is TGTGCCAGCTCCAATGCGGGGCCCCAGCATTTT.

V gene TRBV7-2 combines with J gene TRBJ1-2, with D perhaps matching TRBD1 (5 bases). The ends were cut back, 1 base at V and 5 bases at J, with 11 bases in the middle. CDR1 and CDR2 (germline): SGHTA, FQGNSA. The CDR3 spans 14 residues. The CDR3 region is CASSLGSGGYGYTF. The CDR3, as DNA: TGTGCCAGCAGCTTAGGTTCGGGGGGATATGGCTACACCTTC.

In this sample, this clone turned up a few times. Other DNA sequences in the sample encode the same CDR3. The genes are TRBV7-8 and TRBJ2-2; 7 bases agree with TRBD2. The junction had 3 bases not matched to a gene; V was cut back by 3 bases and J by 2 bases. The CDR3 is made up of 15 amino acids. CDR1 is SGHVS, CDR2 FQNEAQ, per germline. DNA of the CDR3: TGTGCCAGCAGCTTTGGCGGGAGTAACACCGGGGAGCTGTTTTTT. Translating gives CASSFGGSNTGELFF.

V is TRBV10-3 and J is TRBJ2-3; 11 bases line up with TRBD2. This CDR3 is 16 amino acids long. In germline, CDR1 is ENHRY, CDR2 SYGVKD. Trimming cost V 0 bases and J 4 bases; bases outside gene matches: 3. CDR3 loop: CAISESSGRAPDTQYF. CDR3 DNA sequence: TGTGCCATCAGTGAGTCTAGCGGGAGGGCCCCAGATACGCAGTATTTT.

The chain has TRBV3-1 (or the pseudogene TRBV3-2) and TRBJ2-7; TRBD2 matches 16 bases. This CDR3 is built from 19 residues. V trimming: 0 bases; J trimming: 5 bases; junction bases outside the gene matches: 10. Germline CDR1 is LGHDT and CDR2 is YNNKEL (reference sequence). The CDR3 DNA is TGTGCCAGCAGCCAAGATCTAGGGACTAGCGGGAGGGCCTTCGACGAGCAGTACTTC. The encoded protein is CASSQDLGTSGRAFDEQYF.

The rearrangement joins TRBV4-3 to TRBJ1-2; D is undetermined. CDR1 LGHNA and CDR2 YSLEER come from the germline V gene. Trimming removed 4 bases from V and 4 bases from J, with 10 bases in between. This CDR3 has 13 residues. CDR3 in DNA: TGCGCCAGCAGCCTGACGAGGGCCTATGGCTACACCTTC. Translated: CASSLTRAYGYTF.

The CDR3 loop reads CASSWEPIEAFF. The CDR3 nucleotides are TGTGCCAGCAGCTGGGAGCCTATCGAAGCTTTCTTT. The chain links TRBV5-5 to TRBJ1-1; D not certain. V was trimmed by 3 bases and J by 8 bases, leaving 11 bases between them. Germline values: CDR1 SGHKS, CDR2 YYEKEE (reference sequence). The CDR3 contains 12 residues. The full variable domain, its missing parts supplied by reference TRBV5-5 and TRBJ1-1, is DAGVTQSPTHLIKTRGQQVTLRCSPISGHKSVSWYQQVLGQGPQFIFQYYEKEERGRGNFPDRFSARQFPNYSSELNVNALLLGDSALYLCASSWEPIEAFFGQGTRLTVV.